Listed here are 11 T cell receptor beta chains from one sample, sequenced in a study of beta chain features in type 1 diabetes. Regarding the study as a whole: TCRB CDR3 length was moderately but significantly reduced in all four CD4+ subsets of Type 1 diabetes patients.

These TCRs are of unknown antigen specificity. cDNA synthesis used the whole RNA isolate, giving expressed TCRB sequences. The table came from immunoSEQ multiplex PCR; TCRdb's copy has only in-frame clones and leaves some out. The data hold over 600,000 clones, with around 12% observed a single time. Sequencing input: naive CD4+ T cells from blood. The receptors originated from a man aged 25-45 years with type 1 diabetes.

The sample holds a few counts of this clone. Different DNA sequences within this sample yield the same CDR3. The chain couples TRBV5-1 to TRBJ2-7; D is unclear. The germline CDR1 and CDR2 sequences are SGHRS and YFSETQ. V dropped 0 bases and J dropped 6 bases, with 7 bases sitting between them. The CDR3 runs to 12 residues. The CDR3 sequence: CASSLEGSEQYF. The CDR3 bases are TGCGCCAGCAGCTTGGAAGGGTCCGAGCAGTACTTC.

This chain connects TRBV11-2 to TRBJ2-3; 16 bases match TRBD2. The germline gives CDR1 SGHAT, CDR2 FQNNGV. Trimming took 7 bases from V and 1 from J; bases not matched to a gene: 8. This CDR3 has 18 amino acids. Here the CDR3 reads CASTSGLAGGYGTDTQYF. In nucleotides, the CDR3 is TGTGCCAGCACCTCGGGACTAGCGGGGGGGTACGGCACAGATACGCAGTATTTT.

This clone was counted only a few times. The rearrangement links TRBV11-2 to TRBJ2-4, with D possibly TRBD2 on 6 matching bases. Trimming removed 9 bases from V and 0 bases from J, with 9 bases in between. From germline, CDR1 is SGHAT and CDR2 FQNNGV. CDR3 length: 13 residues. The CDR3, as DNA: TGTGCCAGTCGGGGGATAGCCAAAAACATTCAGTACTTC. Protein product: CASRGIAKNIQYF. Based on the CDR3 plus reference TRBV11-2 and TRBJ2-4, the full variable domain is EAGVAQSPRYKIIEKRQSVAFWCNPISGHATLYWYQQILGQGPKLLIQFQNNGVVDDSQLPKDRFSAERLKGVDSTLKIQPAKLEDSAVYLCASRGIAKNIQYFGAGTRLSVL.

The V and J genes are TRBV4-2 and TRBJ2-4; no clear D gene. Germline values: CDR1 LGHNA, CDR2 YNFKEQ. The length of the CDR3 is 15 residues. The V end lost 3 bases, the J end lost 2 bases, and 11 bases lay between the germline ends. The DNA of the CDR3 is TGTGCCAGCAGCCATGCTACAGCTCCCAAAAACATTCAGTACTTC. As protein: CASSHATAPKNIQYF.

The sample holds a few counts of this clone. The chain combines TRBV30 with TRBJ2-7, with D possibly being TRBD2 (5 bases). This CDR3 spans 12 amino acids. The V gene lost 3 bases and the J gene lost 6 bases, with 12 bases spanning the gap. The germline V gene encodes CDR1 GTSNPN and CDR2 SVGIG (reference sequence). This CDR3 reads CAWRRVGSEQYF. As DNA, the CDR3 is TGTGCCTGGAGGAGGGTAGGCAGCGAGCAGTACTTC.

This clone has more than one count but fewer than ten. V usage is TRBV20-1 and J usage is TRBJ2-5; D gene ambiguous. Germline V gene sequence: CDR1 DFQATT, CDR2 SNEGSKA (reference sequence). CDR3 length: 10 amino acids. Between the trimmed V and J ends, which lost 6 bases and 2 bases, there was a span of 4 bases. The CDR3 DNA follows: TGCAGTGCATGGCAAGAGACCCAGTACTTC. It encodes CSAWQETQYF.

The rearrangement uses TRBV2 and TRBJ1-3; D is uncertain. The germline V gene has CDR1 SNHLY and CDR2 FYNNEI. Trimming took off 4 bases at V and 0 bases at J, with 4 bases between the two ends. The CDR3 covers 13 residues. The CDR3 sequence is CASSVGSGNTIYF. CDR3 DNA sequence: TGTGCCAGCAGTGTCGGCTCTGGAAACACCATATATTTT.

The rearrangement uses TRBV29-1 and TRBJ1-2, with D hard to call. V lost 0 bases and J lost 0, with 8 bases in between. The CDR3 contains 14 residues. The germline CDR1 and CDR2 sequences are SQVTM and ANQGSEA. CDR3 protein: CSVEERVSNYGYTF. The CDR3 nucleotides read TGCAGCGTTGAAGAGAGGGTGTCTAACTATGGCTACACCTTC.

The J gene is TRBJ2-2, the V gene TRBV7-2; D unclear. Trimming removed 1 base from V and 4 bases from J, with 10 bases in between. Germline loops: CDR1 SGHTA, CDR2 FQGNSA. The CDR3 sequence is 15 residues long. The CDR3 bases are TGTGCCAGCAGCTTAGACTCCTTGAGCACCGGGGAGCTGTTTTTT. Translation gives CASSLDSLSTGELFF.

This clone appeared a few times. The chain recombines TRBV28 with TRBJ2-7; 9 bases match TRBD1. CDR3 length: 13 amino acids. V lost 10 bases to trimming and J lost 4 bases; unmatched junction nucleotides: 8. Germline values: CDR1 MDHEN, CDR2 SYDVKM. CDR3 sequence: CATTGTGRYEQYF. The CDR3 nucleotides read TGTGCCACCACCGGGACAGGGCGGTACGAGCAGTACTTC.

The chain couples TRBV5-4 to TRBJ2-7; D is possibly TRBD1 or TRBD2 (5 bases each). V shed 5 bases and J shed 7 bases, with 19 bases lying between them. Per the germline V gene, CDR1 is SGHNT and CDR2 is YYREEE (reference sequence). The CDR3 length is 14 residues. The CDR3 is CASRSRDGSTEQYF. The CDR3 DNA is TGTGCCAGCAGGTCTCGGGACGGAAGTACAGAGCAGTACTTC.